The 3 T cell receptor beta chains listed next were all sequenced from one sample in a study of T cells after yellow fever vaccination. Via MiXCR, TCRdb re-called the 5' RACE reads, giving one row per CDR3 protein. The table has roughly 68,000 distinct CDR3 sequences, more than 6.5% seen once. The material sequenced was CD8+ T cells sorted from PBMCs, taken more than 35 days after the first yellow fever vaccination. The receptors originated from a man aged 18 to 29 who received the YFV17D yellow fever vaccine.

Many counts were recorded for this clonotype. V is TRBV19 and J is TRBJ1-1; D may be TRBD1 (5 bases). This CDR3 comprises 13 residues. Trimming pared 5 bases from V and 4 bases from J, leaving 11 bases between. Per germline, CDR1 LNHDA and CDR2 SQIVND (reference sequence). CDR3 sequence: CASSPQGPTEAFF. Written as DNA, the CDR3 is TGTGCCAGTAGTCCCCAGGGCCCCACTGAAGCTTTCTTT.

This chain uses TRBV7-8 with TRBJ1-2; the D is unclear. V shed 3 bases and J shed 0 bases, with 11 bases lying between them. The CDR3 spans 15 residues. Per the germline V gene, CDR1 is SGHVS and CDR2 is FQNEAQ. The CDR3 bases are TGTGCCAGCAGCTTTCGAGGCCTTCCTAACTATGGCTACACCTTC. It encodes CASSFRGLPNYGYTF.

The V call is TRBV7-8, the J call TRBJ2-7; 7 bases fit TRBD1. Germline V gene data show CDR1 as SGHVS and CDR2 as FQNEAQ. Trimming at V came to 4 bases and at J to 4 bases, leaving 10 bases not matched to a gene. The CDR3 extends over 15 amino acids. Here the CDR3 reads CASSYSSGQAYEQYF. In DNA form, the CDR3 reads TGTGCCAGCAGCTATTCCTCCGGACAGGCGTACGAGCAGTACTTC.